Each of the 32 T cell receptor beta chains below was sequenced from the same sample in a study of blood T cell repertoires in COVID-19. Assay: immunoSEQ multiplex PCR; the TCRdb copy retains only in-frame clones and omits some. Among about 210,000 clones, around 88% were seen once, and the ten largest hold about 6%. The sample comprised PBMCs or T cells enriched from blood (not recorded which). The receptors stem from a man aged 35 to 55 with acute COVID-19.

The CDR3 nucleotides are TGTGCCTGGAGTTTCCGGGACAGGGGATACGAGCAGTACTTC. Translating it yields CAWSFRDRGYEQYF. The rearrangement joins TRBV30 to TRBJ2-7, with 10 bases that match TRBD1. Germline V CDR1 and CDR2: GTSNPN, SVGIG (reference sequence). This CDR3 is built from 14 residues. V was clipped by 2 bases and J by 4 bases; unmatched bases: 5.

The genes are TRBV5-1 and TRBJ2-3; 7 bases fit TRBD2. This CDR3 has 16 amino acids. Germline V gene sequence: CDR1 SGHRS, CDR2 YFSETQ. Trimming took 0 bases from V and 1 from J; bases not matched to a gene: 5. CDR3 coding DNA: TGCGCCAGCAGCTTGGTGGCGGGAGCAGGCACAGATACGCAGTATTTT. Amino acids: CASSLVAGAGTDTQYF.

The V gene is TRBV4-1, the J gene TRBJ2-1; D is ambiguous. Germline CDR1 is MGHRA and CDR2 is YSYEKL. The V and J ends lost 0 bases and 12 bases respectively, with 6 bases between them. The CDR3 has 11 amino acids. DNA for the CDR3: TGCGCCAGCAGCCAAGAACAGTTGCAGTTCTTC. Encoded protein: CASSQEQLQFF.

This chain connects TRBV28 to TRBJ1-2, with D possibly being TRBD1 (5 bases). This CDR3 contains 16 residues. Trimming shortened V by 6 bases and J by 0 bases, and 17 bases separated the two germline ends. Germline V gene lookup returns CDR1 MDHEN and CDR2 SYDVKM. The CDR3 region is CASREGRFRANYGYTF. The CDR3 DNA reads as TGTGCCAGCAGGGAGGGACGGTTTAGAGCTAACTATGGCTACACCTTC.

The CDR3, as DNA: TGTGCCAGCAGCTCGACAGGGTTGAAACTGTTTTTT. As protein: CASSSTGLKLFF. The J gene is TRBJ1-4, the V gene TRBV28, with 7 bases aligning to TRBD1. Germline trimming cut 6 bases from V and 11 bases from J; bases unmatched to any gene: 6. This CDR3 spans 12 amino acids. The germline gives CDR1 MDHEN, CDR2 SYDVKM.

The V call is TRBV10-3, the J call TRBJ2-2; D is possibly TRBD2 (5 bases). This CDR3 region has 15 residues. The germline V and J ends were trimmed by 2 bases and 4 bases, with 11 bases remaining between them. Germline CDR1 reads ENHRY; CDR2 reads SYGVKD. In DNA, the CDR3 is TGTGCCATCAGTGAGAGTGTCGCGGGCACCGGGGAGCTGTTTTTT. Translation gives CAISESVAGTGELFF.

This clone was detected only a few times. In DNA form, the CDR3 reads TGTGCCACCAGCAGCGGGACAGGGGACTCACCCCTCCACTTT. It is translated as CATSSGTGDSPLHF. The chain is built from TRBV15 and TRBJ1-6; 10 positions match TRBD1. V shed 3 bases, J shed 10 bases, and the junction held 3 bases outside the gene matches. The germline gives CDR1 LNHNV, CDR2 YYDKDF (reference sequence). The CDR3 contains 14 residues.

The chain couples TRBV7-9 to TRBJ1-5; D call uncertain. Between the trimmed V and J ends, which lost 5 bases and 0 bases, there was a span of 11 bases. CDR3 length: 15 residues. Germline CDR1 SEHNR, CDR2 FQNEAQ (reference sequence). CDR3 nucleotides: TGTGCCAGCAGCCCCGGAGGGAATAGCAATCAGCCCCAGCATTTT. This sequence encodes CASSPGGNSNQPQHF.

This clone appeared a single time. The chain joins TRBV2 to TRBJ1-5, with D perhaps matching TRBD1 (5 bases). V was pared by 11 bases and J by 9 bases, with 23 bases between. The CDR3 length is 14 residues. The germline gives CDR1 SNHLY, CDR2 FYNNEI. The CDR3 DNA sequence: TGTGCCTCCCAGGGTGCCAGGCCCCTCTTGCCCCAGCATTTT. Protein: CASQGARPLLPQHF.

The V gene is TRBV28, the J gene TRBJ1-2; possible D gene TRBD1, 5 bases. The CDR3 is made up of 14 amino acids. Trimming pared 2 bases from V and 6 bases from J, leaving 13 bases between. Germline V gives CDR1 MDHEN, CDR2 SYDVKM. CDR3 bases: TGTGCCAGCAGTTTAAGGGGCTATGGAGATGGCTACACCTTC. Amino acids: CASSLRGYGDGYTF.

This clone has just a few counts. The chain joins TRBV2 to TRBJ2-2; 8 bases are shared with TRBD2. This CDR3 region has 15 residues. Looked up from germline, CDR1 is SNHLY and CDR2 is FYNNEI. J was trimmed by 4 bases and V by 8 bases; bases with no gene match: 9. The CDR3 DNA is TGTGCCAGCCGCGGGGGGACACCGGCCACCGGGGAGCTGTTTTTT. It translates to CASRGGTPATGELFF.

J is TRBJ2-7 and V is TRBV21-1; the D call TRBD2 from the table was never checked on the DNA. TRBV21-1 is given as a pseudogene. The CDR3 is 17 amino acids. The CDR3 sequence is CASSKGLAGVSSYEQYF. The CDR3 nucleotides are TGTGCCAGCAGCAAAGGCCTAGCGGGGGTTTCCTCCTACGAGCAGTACTTC.

This chain joins TRBV7-2 and TRBJ1-5, with TRBD1 matching over 8 bases. The CDR3 is 15 amino acids. Trimming removed 5 bases from V and 4 bases from J; junction bases left unmatched: 7. The V gene's germline CDR1 is SGHTA and CDR2 FQGNSA. The CDR3 region is CASSQGDRRNQPQHF. CDR3 in DNA: TGTGCCAGCAGCCAGGGGGACAGGCGGAATCAGCCCCAGCATTTT.

The chain links TRBV9 to TRBJ2-3; D gene unclear. In germline, CDR1 is SGDLS, CDR2 YYNGEE. The CDR3 has 14 amino acids. The ends were cut back, 4 bases at V and 8 bases at J, with 17 bases in the middle. CDR3 sequence (DNA): TGTGCCAGCAGCCCAAACAACCCGTGGGCTACGCAGTATTTT. It encodes CASSPNNPWATQYF.

This clone has a single count. The chain has TRBV9 and TRBJ2-7; D is uncertain. V was clipped by 0 bases and J by 4 bases, with 11 bases between them. The length of the CDR3 is 14 residues. Looked up from germline, CDR1 is SGDLS and CDR2 is YYNGEE. The CDR3 is CASSVAEFIYEQYF. In DNA form, the CDR3 reads TGTGCCAGCAGCGTAGCTGAGTTTATTTACGAGCAGTACTTC.

This chain links TRBV28 with TRBJ1-3; the match to TRBD1 covers 8 bases. The CDR3 consists of 16 residues. V lost 7 bases, J lost 4 bases, and 12 bases stayed unmatched. The germline V gene has CDR1 MDHEN and CDR2 SYDVKM. The CDR3 DNA is TGTGCCAGCAACGGACAGGGAGGAGTTTCAGGAAACACCATATATTTT. This translates into CASNGQGGVSGNTIYF.

The CDR3 is CASSSSGNTQYF. As DNA, the CDR3 is TGCGCCAGCAGCTCCAGCGGAAATACGCAGTATTTT. The chain has TRBV5-1 and TRBJ2-3; a weak D match, TRBD2 (5 bases). V lost 3 bases and J 7 bases, leaving 9 bases between the germline ends. The CDR3 is 12 amino acids. The V gene's germline CDR1 is SGHRS and CDR2 YFSETQ.

This chain joins TRBV28 and TRBJ1-5; D call uncertain. V lost 3 bases and J 5 bases, leaving 14 bases between the germline ends. Germline CDR1 is MDHEN and CDR2 is SYDVKM. There are 15 residues in the CDR3. The CDR3 coding sequence is TGTGCCAGCAGTTTGAGGAGGCAGACCCATCAGCCCCAGCATTTT. Its protein product is CASSLRRQTHQPQHF.

The chain is built from TRBV6-6 and TRBJ1-4, with a tentative D call TRBD1 (6 bases). The CDR3 is 12 amino acids. Germline V gene data show CDR1 as MNHNY and CDR2 as SVGAGI (reference sequence). V was pared by 8 bases and J by 11 bases, with 15 bases between. This CDR3 is CASGGSTGKLFF. The CDR3 DNA follows: TGTGCCAGCGGGGGCAGCACGGGGAAACTGTTTTTT.

This clone was counted once. The chain combines TRBV14 with TRBJ2-1; 12 positions match TRBD2. CDR1 and CDR2 (germline): SGHDN, FVKESK. The J segment lost 9 bases and the V segment lost 1 base, leaving 10 bases of the junction unmatched. This CDR3 region has 17 residues. The CDR3 DNA is TGTGCCAGCAGCCAAGGAAGGCTAGCGGGAGGGTGGGGTGAGCAGTTCTTC. This encodes CASSQGRLAGGWGEQFF.

This clone was counted only a few times. The rearrangement uses TRBV5-1 and TRBJ1-2; 12 bases are a match to TRBD1. The CDR3 has 17 residues. In germline, CDR1 is SGHRS, CDR2 YFSETQ. Trimming took 4 bases from V and 6 from J; bases not matched to a gene: 13. The CDR3, as DNA: TGCGCCAGCAGCCTTACTGCCGGGACAGGGGGCCGGGATGGCTACACCTTC. Translating gives CASSLTAGTGGRDGYTF.

The V gene is TRBV28, the J gene TRBJ1-2, with D possibly TRBD1 on 5 matching bases. The V gene lost 5 bases and the J gene lost 5 bases, with 12 bases spanning the gap. Germline values: CDR1 MDHEN, CDR2 SYDVKM. CDR3 length equals 13 residues. The CDR3 loop is CASSTDSPYGYTF. Here the CDR3 DNA reads TGTGCCAGCAGTACCGACAGCCCGTATGGCTACACCTTC.

The sample holds a few counts of this clone. The rearrangement joins TRBV7-8 to TRBJ2-1; 7 bases fit TRBD2. The CDR3 is 15 amino acids. Germline V gene data show CDR1 as SGHVS and CDR2 as FQNEAQ. The V gene end was trimmed by 1 base and the J gene end by 5 bases; junction bases not matched to a gene: 5. CDR3 DNA: TGTGCCAGCAGCTTAGAACTAGCGTATAACAATGAGCAGTTCTTC. Encoded protein: CASSLELAYNNEQFF.

This chain joins TRBV7-2 and TRBJ2-7; D remains unclear. V lost 5 bases and J 3 bases, leaving 11 bases between the germline ends. The CDR3 is made up of 13 amino acids. Per the germline V gene, CDR1 is SGHTA and CDR2 is FQGNSA. In DNA, the CDR3 is TGTGCCAGCAGCCCCTCGTCCTTCTACGAGCAGTACTTC. Its protein is CASSPSSFYEQYF. Using reference TRBV7-2 and TRBJ2-7 for the parts outside the CDR3, the full variable domain is GAGVSQSPSNKVTEKGKDVELRCDPISGHTALYWYRQSLGQGLEFLIYFQGNSAPDKSGLPSDRFSAERTGGSVSTLTIQRTQQEDSAVYLCASSPSSFYEQYFGPGTRLTVT.

This chain connects TRBV15 to TRBJ2-1; D is unresolved. The CDR3 extends over 13 amino acids. Trimming removed 8 bases at V and 8 bases at J, with 16 bases between. The germline V gene encodes CDR1 LNHNV and CDR2 YYDKDF (reference sequence). CDR3 region: CATAFYRSYEQFF. The CDR3 region has the DNA TGTGCCACCGCTTTTTATAGGAGCTATGAGCAGTTCTTC.

V gene TRBV4-2 combines with J gene TRBJ2-2, with 8 positions matching TRBD2. Germline V gives CDR1 LGHNA, CDR2 YNFKEQ. Trimming removed 4 bases from V and 4 bases from J; junction bases left unmatched: 17. This CDR3 contains 19 residues. Written as DNA, the CDR3 is TGTGCCAGCAGCCCTTCCCTGGGGAGACGGGAGGGCCGCACCGGGGAGCTGTTTTTT. It translates to CASSPSLGRREGRTGELFF.

The J gene is TRBJ1-2, the V gene TRBV27; D remains unclear. The CDR3 contains 14 residues. Trimming took off 0 bases at V and 2 bases at J, with 7 bases between the two ends. Germline values: CDR1 MNHEY, CDR2 SMNVEV (reference sequence). CDR3 in DNA: TGTGCCAGCAGTTTATCATACGGGAACTATGGCTACACCTTC. As protein: CASSLSYGNYGYTF.

The rearrangement links TRBV7-9 to TRBJ1-6, with 8 bases that match TRBD1. This CDR3 region has 15 residues. V was pared by 4 bases and J by 8 bases, with 7 bases of the junction left unmatched. Germline V CDR1 and CDR2: SEHNR, FQNEAQ (reference sequence). CDR3 in amino acids: CASSWTGLADSPLHF. CDR3 DNA: TGTGCCAGCAGCTGGACAGGGTTGGCAGATTCACCCCTCCACTTT.

The chain employs TRBV3-1 (or the pseudogene TRBV3-2) and TRBJ1-2, with a possible D match to TRBD1 (6 bases). CDR3 length equals 14 residues. The ends were cut back, 4 bases at V and 5 bases at J, with 14 bases in the middle. CDR1 is LGHDT, CDR2 YNNKEL, per germline (reference sequence). CDR3 sequence: CASSPQTQGYGYTF. DNA of the CDR3: TGTGCCAGCAGCCCCCAGACGCAGGGGTATGGCTACACCTTC.

The J gene is TRBJ2-7, the V gene TRBV27; weak D call: TRBD1 (5 bases). The CDR3 length is 13 residues. The germline V gene encodes CDR1 MNHEY and CDR2 SMNVEV (reference sequence). V dropped 3 bases and J dropped 4 bases, with 10 bases sitting between them. The CDR3 loop reads CASSFRQGYEQYF. The CDR3 DNA is TGTGCCAGCAGTTTTAGGCAGGGTTACGAGCAGTACTTC.

This clone was counted a single time. J is TRBJ2-5 and V is TRBV29-1; TRBD2 aligns across 10 bases. Germline V CDR1 and CDR2: SQVTM, ANQGSEA. This CDR3 has 16 residues. The V segment lost 3 bases and the J segment 1 base; nucleotides outside the gene matches: 8. CDR3 DNA: TGCAGCGTTGACGGTTGGACTAGCGGCCTCCAAGAGACCCAGTACTTC. It codes for CSVDGWTSGLQETQYF.

CDR3 sequence reads: CASSFRQSEKLFF. The CDR3 DNA is TGTGCCAGCAGTTTTAGACAGAGCGAAAAACTGTTTTTT. V is TRBV27 and J is TRBJ1-4, with D perhaps matching TRBD1 (5 bases). Germline-derived CDR1 and CDR2 are MNHEY and SMNVEV (reference sequence). V was clipped by 3 bases and J by 8 bases, with 10 bases between them. This CDR3 contains 13 residues.